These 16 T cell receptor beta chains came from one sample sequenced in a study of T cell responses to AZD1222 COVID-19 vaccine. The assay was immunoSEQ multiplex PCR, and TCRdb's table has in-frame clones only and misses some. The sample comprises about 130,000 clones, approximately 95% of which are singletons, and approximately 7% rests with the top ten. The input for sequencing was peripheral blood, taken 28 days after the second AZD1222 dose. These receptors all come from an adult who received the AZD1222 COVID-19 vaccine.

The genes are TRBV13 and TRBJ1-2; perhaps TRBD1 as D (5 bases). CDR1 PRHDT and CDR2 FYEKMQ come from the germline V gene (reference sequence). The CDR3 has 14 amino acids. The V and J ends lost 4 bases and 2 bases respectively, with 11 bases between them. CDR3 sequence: CASSWTNGNYGYTF. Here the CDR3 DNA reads TGTGCCAGCAGCTGGACAAACGGAAACTATGGCTACACCTTC.

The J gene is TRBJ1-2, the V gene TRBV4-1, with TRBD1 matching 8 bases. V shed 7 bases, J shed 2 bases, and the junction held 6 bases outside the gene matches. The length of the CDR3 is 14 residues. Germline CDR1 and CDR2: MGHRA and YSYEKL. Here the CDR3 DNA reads TGCGCCAGCAAAACCGGACAGGGCAACTATGGCTACACCTTC. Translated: CASKTGQGNYGYTF.

As DNA, the CDR3 is TGTGCCTGGAGTCCCGGACAGTTCATAGATACGCAGTATTTT. This sequence encodes CAWSPGQFIDTQYF. This chain joins TRBV30 and TRBJ2-3; D might be TRBD1 (6 bases). The germline V gene has CDR1 GTSNPN and CDR2 SVGIG (reference sequence). The CDR3 totals 14 residues. Trimming stripped 2 bases from V and 5 bases from J, with 14 bases between.

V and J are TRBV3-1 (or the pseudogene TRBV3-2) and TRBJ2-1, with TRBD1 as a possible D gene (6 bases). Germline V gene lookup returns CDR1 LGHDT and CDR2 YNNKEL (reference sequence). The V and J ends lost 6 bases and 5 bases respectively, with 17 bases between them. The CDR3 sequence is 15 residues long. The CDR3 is CASRLTQGSHNEQFF. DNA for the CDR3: TGTGCCAGCAGACTTACACAGGGTTCCCACAATGAGCAGTTCTTC.

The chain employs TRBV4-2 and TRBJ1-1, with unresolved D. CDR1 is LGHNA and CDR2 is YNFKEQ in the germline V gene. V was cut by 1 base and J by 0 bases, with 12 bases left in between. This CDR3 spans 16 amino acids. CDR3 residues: CASSQALPPLNTEAFF. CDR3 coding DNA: TGTGCCAGCAGCCAAGCTTTACCCCCGTTGAACACTGAAGCTTTCTTT.

The CDR3 DNA reads as TGTGCCAGCAGCCCCTTCGAGGGGTGGGGCACTGAAGCTTTCTTT. The encoded protein is CASSPFEGWGTEAFF. The V and J genes are TRBV7-2 and TRBJ1-1; perhaps TRBD1 as D (5 bases). The V gene lost 5 bases and the J gene lost 4 bases, with 17 bases spanning the gap. There are 15 residues in the CDR3. Per germline, CDR1 SGHTA and CDR2 FQGNSA.

The CDR3 sequence: CASSVPTVRSNQPQHF. The CDR3 nucleotides are TGTGCCAGCAGTGTACCGACAGTCCGTAGCAATCAGCCCCAGCATTTT. The V and J genes are TRBV28 and TRBJ1-5; possibly TRBD1 for D (5 bases). Trimming cost V 5 bases and J 0 bases, with 14 bases left between them. The CDR3 runs to 16 residues. From germline, CDR1 is MDHEN and CDR2 SYDVKM.

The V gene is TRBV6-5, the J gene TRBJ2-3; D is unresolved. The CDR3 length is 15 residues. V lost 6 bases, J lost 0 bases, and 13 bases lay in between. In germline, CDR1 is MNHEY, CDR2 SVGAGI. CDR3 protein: CASRKFVESTDTQYF. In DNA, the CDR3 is TGTGCCAGCAGGAAATTCGTGGAGAGCACAGATACGCAGTATTTT.

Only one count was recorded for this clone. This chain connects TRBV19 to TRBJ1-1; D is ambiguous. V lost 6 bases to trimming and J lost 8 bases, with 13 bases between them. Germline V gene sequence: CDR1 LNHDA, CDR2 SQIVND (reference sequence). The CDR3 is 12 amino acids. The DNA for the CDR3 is TGTGCCAGTAGCACGTTACAGCTAGAAGCTTTCTTT. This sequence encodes CASSTLQLEAFF. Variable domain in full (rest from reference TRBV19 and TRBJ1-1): DGGITQSPKYLFRKEGQNVTLSCEQNLNHDAMYWYRQDPGQGLRLIYYSQIVNDFQKGDIAEGYSVSREKKESFPLTVTSAQKNPTAFYLCASSTLQLEAFFGQGTRLTVV.

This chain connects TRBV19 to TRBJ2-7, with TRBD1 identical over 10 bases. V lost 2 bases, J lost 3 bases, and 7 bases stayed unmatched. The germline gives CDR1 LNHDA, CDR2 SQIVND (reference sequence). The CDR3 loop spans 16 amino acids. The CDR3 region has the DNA TGTGCCAGTAGTATATCCGCGGGGACAGGGGTCTACGAGCAGTACTTC. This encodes CASSISAGTGVYEQYF.

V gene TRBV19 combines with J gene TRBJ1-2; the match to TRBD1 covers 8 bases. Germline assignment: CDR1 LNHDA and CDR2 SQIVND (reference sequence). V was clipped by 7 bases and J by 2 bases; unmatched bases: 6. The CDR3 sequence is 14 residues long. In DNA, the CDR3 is TGTGCCAGTACTCGGGACAGGTTGAACTATGGCTACACCTTC. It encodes CASTRDRLNYGYTF.

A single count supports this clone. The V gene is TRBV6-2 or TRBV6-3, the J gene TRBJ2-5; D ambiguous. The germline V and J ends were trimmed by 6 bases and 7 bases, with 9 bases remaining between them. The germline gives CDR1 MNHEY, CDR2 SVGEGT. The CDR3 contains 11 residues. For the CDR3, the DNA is TGTGCCAGCAGCAACTCGGGGACCCAGTACTTC. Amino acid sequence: CASSNSGTQYF.

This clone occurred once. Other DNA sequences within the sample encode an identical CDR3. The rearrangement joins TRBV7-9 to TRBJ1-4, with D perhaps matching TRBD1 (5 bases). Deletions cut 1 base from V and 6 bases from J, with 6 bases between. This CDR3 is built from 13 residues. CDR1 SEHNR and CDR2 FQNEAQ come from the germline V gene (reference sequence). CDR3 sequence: CASSLGGDEKLFF. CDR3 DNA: TGTGCCAGCAGCTTAGGAGGGGATGAAAAACTGTTTTTT.

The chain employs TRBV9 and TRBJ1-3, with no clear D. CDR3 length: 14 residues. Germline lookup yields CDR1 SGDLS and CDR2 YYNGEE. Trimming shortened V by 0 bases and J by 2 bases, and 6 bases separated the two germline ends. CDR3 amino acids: CASSVGGPGNTIYF. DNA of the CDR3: TGTGCCAGCAGCGTAGGAGGTCCTGGAAACACCATATATTTT.

CDR3 in DNA: TGTGCCAGCAGCTCCATCCTCGGGACACTCACTGAAGCTTTCTTT. It is translated as CASSSILGTLTEAFF. The V and J genes are TRBV11-3 and TRBJ1-1; D may be TRBD1 (6 bases). Germline V gene data show CDR1 as SGHNT and CDR2 as YENEEA. This CDR3 comprises 15 residues. V lost 4 bases, J lost 4 bases, and 16 bases lay in between. Combining the CDR3 with reference TRBV11-3 and TRBJ1-1 gives the whole variable domain EAGVVQSPRYKIIEKKQPVAFWCNPISGHNTLYWYLQNLGQGPELLIRYENEEAVDDSQLPKDRFSAERLKGVDSTLKIQPAELGDSAVYLCASSSILGTLTEAFFGQGTRLTVV.

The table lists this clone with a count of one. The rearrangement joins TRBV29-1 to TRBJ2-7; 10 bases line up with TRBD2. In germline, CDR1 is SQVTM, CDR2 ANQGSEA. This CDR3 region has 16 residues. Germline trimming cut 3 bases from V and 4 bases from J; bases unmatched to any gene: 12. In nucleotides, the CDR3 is TGCAGCGTTGATGGCAGCCCTAGCGGGGGTAGTTACGAGCAGTACTTC. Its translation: CSVDGSPSGGSYEQYF.